The clone carrying this T cell receptor (beta chain) was counted a few times. Its antigen is undetermined. The time point: newly diagnosed, previously untreated cHL patient sample. Serving as comparison were PBMCs from newly diagnosed, untreated classical Hodgkin lymphoma, which were sequenced alongside the relapsed/refractory trial patients. The data are from a study of PD-1 blockade in classical Hodgkin lymphoma. Whole-study results and caveats: Possibly reflecting disease activity or prior therapy, repertoire differences have causes that remain undefined. According to reports, newly diagnosed patients had lower baseline TCR diversity than healthy donors, and relapsed/refractory patients had lower baseline TCR diversity still.

Repertoires were generated with immunoSEQ multiplex PCR, while TCRdb's copy carries only in-frame clones and drops some. The repertoire has approximately 47,000 clones, about nine tenths of them found once; the top ten carry approximately 4.9%. Deletions cut 2 bases from V and 5 bases from J, with 12 bases between. Germline-derived CDR1 and CDR2 are ENHRY and SYGVKD. This CDR3 region has 14 residues. The TCR sequence derives from a human donor with classical Hodgkin lymphoma. V usage is TRBV10-3 and J usage is TRBJ2-5; D not resolved. The material sequenced was peripheral blood mononuclear cells (PBMCs). Here the CDR3 reads CAISETGRRETQYF. The CDR3 region has the DNA TGTGCCATCAGTGAGACGGGCCGAAGGGAGACCCAGTACTTC.